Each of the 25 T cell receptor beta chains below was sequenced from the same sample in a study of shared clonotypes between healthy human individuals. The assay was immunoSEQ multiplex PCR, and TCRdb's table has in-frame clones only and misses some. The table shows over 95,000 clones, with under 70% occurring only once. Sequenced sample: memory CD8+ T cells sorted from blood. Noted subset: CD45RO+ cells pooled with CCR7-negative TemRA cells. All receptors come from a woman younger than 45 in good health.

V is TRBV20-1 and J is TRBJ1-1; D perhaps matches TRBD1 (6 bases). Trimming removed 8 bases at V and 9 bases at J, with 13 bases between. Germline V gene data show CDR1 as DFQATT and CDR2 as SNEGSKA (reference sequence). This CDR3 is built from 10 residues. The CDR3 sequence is CSYTGTKAFF. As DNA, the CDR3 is TGCAGTTACACCGGGACAAAAGCTTTCTTT.

Here the CDR3 reads CASSQLEGGNQPQHF. For the CDR3, the DNA is TGTGCCAGCAGCCAACTTGAGGGGGGCAATCAGCCCCAGCATTTT. J is TRBJ1-5 and V is TRBV4-2, with a tentative D call TRBD1 (6 bases). Trimming took 2 bases from V and 2 from J, leaving 10 bases between them. The CDR3 totals 15 residues. In germline, CDR1 is LGHNA, CDR2 YNFKEQ.

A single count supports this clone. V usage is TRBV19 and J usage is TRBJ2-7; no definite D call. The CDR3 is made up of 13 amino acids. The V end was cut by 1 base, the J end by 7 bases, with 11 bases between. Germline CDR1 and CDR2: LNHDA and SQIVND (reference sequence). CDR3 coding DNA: TGTGCCAGTAGTATAGGGCAGCCTGGTGAGCAGTACTTC. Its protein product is CASSIGQPGEQYF.

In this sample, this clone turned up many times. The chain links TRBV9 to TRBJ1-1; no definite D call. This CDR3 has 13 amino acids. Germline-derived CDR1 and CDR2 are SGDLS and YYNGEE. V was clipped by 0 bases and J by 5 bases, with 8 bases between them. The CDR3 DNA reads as TGTGCCAGCAGCGTAGCTTGGAGTACTGAAGCTTTCTTT. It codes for CASSVAWSTEAFF.

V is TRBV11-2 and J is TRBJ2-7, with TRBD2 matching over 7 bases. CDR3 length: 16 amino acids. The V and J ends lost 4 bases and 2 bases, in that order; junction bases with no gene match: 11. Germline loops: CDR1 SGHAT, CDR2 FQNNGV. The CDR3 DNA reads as TGTGCCAGCAGCTCTCTCCCACTAGCGTTAGCCTACGAGCAGTACTTC. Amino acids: CASSSLPLALAYEQYF.

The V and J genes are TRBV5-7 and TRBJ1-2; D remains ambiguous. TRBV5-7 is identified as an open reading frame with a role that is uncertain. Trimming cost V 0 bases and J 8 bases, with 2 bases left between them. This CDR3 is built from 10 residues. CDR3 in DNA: TGTGCCAGCAGCTTGGGCGGCTACACCTTC. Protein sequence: CASSLGGYTF.

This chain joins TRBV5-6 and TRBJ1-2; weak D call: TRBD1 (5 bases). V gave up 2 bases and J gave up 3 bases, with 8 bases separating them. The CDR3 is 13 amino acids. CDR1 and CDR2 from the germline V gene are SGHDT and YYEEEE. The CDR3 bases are TGTGCCAGCAGCTTCCCGGGGGACTATGGCTACACCTTC. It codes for CASSFPGDYGYTF. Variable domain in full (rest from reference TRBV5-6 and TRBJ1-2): DAGVTQSPTHLIKTRGQQVTLRCSPKSGHDTVSWYQQALGQGPQFIFQYYEEEERQRGNFPDRFSGHQFPNYSSELNVNALLLGDSALYLCASSFPGDYGYTFGSGTRLTVV.

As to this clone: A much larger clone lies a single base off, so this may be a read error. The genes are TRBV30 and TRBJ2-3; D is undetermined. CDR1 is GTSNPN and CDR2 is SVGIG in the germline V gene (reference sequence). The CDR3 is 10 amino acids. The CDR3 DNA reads TGTGTCTGGAGTACGAGTACGCAGTATTTT. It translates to CVWSTSTQYF.

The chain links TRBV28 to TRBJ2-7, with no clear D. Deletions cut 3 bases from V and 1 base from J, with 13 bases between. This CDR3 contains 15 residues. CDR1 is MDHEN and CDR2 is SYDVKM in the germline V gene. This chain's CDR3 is CASSLSPGSSYEQYF. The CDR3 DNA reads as TGTGCCAGCAGTTTGTCTCCGGGTTCGTCCTACGAGCAGTACTTC.

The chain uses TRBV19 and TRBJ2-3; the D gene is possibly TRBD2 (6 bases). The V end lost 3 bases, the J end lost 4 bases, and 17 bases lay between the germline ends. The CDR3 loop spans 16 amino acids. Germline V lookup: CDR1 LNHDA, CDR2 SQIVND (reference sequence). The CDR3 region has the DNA TGTGCCAGTAGTATCGGAGGGGCAAGGTCGGCAGATACGCAGTATTTT. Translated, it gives CASSIGGARSADTQYF.

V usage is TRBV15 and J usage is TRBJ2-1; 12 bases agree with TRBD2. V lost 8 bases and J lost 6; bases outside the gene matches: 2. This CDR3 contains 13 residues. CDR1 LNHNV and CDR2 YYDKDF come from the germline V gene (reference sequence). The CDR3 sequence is CATSSGRGNEQFF. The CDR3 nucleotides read TGTGCCACCTCTAGCGGGAGGGGCAATGAGCAGTTCTTC. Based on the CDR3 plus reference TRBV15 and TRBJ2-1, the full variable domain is DAMVIQNPRYQVTQFGKPVTLSCSQTLNHNVMYWYQQKSSQAPKLLFHYYDKDFNNEADTPDNFQSRRPNTSFCFLDIRSPGLGDTAMYLCATSSGRGNEQFFGPGTRLTVL.

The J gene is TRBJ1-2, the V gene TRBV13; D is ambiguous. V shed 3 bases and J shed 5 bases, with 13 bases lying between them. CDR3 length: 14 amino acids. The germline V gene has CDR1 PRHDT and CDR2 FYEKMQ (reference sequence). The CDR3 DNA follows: TGTGCCAGCAGCTTCTCCCTTAGGAGTTATGGCTACACCTTC. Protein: CASSFSLRSYGYTF.

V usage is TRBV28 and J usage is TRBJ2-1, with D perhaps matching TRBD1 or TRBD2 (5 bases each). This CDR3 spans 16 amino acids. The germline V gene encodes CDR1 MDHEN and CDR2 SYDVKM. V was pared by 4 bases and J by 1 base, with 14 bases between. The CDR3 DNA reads TGTGCCAGCAGTTCGTCCGGGACCGCGTCCTACAATGAGCAGTTCTTC. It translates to CASSSSGTASYNEQFF.

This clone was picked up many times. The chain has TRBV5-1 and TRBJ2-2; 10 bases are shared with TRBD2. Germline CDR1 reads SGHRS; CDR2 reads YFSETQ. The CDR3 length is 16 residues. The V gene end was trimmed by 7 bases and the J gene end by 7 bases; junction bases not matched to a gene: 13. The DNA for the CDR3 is TGCGCCAGCTCGGGTCTTCTAGCGGGAGTTAGCGGGGAGCTGTTTTTT. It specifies CASSGLLAGVSGELFF.

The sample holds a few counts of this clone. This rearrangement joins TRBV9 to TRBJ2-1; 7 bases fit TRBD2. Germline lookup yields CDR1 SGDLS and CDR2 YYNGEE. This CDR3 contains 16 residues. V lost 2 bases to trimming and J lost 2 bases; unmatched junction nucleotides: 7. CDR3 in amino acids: CASSVLLAVPYNEQFF. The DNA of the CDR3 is TGTGCCAGCAGCGTCCTTCTAGCGGTTCCCTACAATGAGCAGTTCTTC.

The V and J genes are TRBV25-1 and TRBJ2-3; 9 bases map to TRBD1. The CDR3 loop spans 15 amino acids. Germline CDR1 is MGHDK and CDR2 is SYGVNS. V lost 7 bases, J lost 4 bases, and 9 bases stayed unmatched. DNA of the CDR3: TGTGCCAGCACCACTCCGGGACAGGGAGCAGATACGCAGTATTTT. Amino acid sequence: CASTTPGQGADTQYF.

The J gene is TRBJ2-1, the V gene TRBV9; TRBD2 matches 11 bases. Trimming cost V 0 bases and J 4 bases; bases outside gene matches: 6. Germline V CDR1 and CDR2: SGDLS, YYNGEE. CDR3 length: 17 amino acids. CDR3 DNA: TGTGCCAGCAGCGTAGTTAGCGGGAGGGGCCTTTACAATGAGCAGTTCTTC. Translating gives CASSVVSGRGLYNEQFF.

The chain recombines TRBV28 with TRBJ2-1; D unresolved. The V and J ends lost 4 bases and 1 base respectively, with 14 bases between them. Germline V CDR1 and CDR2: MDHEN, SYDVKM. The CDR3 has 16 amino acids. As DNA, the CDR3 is TGTGCCAGCAGTTGGAACATGGATCCTTCCTACAATGAGCAGTTCTTC. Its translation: CASSWNMDPSYNEQFF.

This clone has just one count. CDR3 nucleotide sequence: TGTGCCAGCAGCTTCAGACTAGCGACTAGCTACAATGAGCAGTTCTTC. As protein: CASSFRLATSYNEQFF. The chain employs TRBV7-8 and TRBJ2-1, with TRBD2 matching over 8 bases. This CDR3 comprises 16 residues. J lost 3 bases, V lost 3 bases, and 7 bases had no gene match. Germline V CDR1 and CDR2: SGHVS, FQNEAQ.

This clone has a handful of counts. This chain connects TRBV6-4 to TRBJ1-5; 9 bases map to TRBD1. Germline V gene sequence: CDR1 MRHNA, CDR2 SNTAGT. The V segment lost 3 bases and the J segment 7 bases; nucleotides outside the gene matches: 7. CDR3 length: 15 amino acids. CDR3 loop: CASSEGQGSPQPQHF. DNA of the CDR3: TGTGCCAGCAGTGAGGGACAGGGTTCACCCCAGCCCCAGCATTTT.

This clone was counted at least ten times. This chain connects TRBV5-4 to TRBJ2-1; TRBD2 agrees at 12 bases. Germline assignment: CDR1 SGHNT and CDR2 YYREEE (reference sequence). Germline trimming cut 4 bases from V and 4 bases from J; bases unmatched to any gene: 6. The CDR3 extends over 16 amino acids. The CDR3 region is CASSPTGLAGYNEQFF. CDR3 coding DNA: TGTGCCAGCAGCCCCACCGGACTAGCGGGATACAATGAGCAGTTCTTC. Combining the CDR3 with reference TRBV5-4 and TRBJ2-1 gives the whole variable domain ETGVTQSPTHLIKTRGQQVTLRCSSQSGHNTVSWYQQALGQGPQFIFQYYREEENGRGNFPPRFSGLQFPNYSSELNVNALELDDSALYLCASSPTGLAGYNEQFFGPGTRLTVL.

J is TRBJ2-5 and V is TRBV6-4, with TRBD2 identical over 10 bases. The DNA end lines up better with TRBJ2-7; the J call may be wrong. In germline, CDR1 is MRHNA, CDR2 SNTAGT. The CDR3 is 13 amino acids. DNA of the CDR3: TGTGCCAGACGCCTAGCGGGAGCCTACGAGCAGTACTTC. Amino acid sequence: CARRLAGAYEQYF.

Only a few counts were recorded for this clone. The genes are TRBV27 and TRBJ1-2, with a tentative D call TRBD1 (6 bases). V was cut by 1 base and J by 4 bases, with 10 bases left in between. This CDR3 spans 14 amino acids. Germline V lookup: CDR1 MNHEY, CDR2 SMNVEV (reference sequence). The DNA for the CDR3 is TGTGCCAGCAGTTTATGGCCGGACAGCTATGGCTACACCTTC. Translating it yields CASSLWPDSYGYTF.

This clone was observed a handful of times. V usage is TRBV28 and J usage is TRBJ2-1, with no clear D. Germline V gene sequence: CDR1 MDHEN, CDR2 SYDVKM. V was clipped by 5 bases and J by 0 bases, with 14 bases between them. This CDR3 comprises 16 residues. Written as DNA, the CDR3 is TGTGCCAGCAGTCCAATGGGCTCGTTCTCCTACAATGAGCAGTTCTTC. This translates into CASSPMGSFSYNEQFF.

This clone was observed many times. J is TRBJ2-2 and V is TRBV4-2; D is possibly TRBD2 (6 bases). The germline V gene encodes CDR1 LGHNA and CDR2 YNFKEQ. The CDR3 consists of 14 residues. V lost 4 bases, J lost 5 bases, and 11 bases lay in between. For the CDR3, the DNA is TGTGCCAGCAGCCCCGGGGGAGAGACCGGGGAGCTGTTTTTT. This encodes CASSPGGETGELFF.